Presented here are 7 T cell receptor beta chains from one specimen sequenced in a study of blood T cell repertoires in COVID-19. Using immunoSEQ multiplex PCR, the repertoire was profiled, and TCRdb retains in-frame clones only, with some absent. The table includes some 270,000 clones, 84% detected once. The sequenced sample consisted of PBMCs or T cells enriched from blood (not recorded which). The receptors derive from a man over 45 who had recovered from COVID-19.

The gene calls are TRBV7-2 and TRBJ2-1, with 13 positions matching TRBD2. Germline-derived CDR1 and CDR2 are SGHTA and FQGNSA. This CDR3 is built from 16 residues. The V and J ends lost 5 bases and 5 bases, in that order; junction bases with no gene match: 6. As DNA, the CDR3 is TGTGCCAGCAGCGCCCGACTAGCGGGGGGTCACAATGAGCAGTTCTTC. Its translation is CASSARLAGGHNEQFF.

V gene TRBV10-3 combines with J gene TRBJ1-2, with TRBD1 identical over 9 bases. V gave up 2 bases and J gave up 4 bases; unmatched junction bases: 5. The CDR3 has 15 amino acids. Germline V gene sequence: CDR1 ENHRY, CDR2 SYGVKD. CDR3: CAISEQQGASYGYTF. CDR3 bases: TGTGCCATCAGTGAGCAACAGGGGGCAAGCTATGGCTACACCTTC.

The V gene is TRBV9, the J gene TRBJ1-3, with TRBD1 matching over 7 bases. Germline-derived CDR1 and CDR2 are SGDLS and YYNGEE. J gave up 2 bases and V 3 bases, and 5 bases lay outside the gene matches. The CDR3 is 15 residues long. The chain's CDR3 is CASSARQGTGNTIYF. The CDR3, as DNA: TGTGCCAGCAGCGCTCGACAGGGTACTGGAAACACCATATATTTT.

The J gene is TRBJ1-5, the V gene TRBV23-1, with 7 nucleotides matching TRBD1. TRBV23-1 has ORF status, its function being uncertain. The junction had 16 bases not matched to a gene; V was cut back by 6 bases and J by 5 bases. CDR3 length: 17 residues. In nucleotides, the CDR3 is TGCGCCAGCAGCTGTAGGAGGGGGCCGGGTGTCCATCAGCCCCAGCATTTT. Translation: CASSCRRGPGVHQPQHF.

This chain joins TRBV27 and TRBJ1-5; D unresolved. The V gene's germline CDR1 is MNHEY and CDR2 SMNVEV (reference sequence). The CDR3 is made up of 14 amino acids. Trimming cost V 0 bases and J 2 bases, with 5 bases left between them. CDR3 loop: CASSLSYRNQPQHF. Here the CDR3 DNA reads TGTGCCAGCAGTTTATCGTATCGCAATCAGCCCCAGCATTTT.

This chain connects TRBV30 to TRBJ1-6; the match to TRBD1 covers 7 bases. The CDR3 spans 13 residues. Germline lookup yields CDR1 GTSNPN and CDR2 SVGIG (reference sequence). V lost 2 bases and J lost 9; bases outside the gene matches: 4. CDR3 residues: CAWSLRDSSPLHF. As DNA, the CDR3 is TGTGCCTGGAGTCTCCGGGACAGTTCACCCCTCCACTTT.

This chain connects TRBV19 to TRBJ1-6; D possibly corresponds to TRBD1 (6 bases). Germline V gives CDR1 LNHDA, CDR2 SQIVND (reference sequence). The V end lost 6 bases, the J end lost 10 bases, and 16 bases lay between the germline ends. The CDR3 contains 14 residues. CDR3 sequence: CASRQGTNWSPLHF. The DNA of the CDR3 is TGTGCCAGTAGACAGGGTACTAATTGGTCACCCCTCCACTTT.